Listed here is a single T cell receptor (beta chain). The rectum was sampled with one to two pinch biopsies at colonoscopy. These data originate in a study of pediatric ulcerative colitis. The method was immunoSEQ multiplex PCR; TCRdb's version includes in-frame clones alone and lacks a portion of them. The data hold about 34,000 clones, with 65% to 80% observed a single time. V lost 8 bases to trimming and J lost 3 bases, with 7 bases between them. Germline V lookup: CDR1 SNHLY, CDR2 FYNNEI. The CDR3 runs 11 residues. The material sequenced was gut tissue. The sequence was collected from a boy aged 5-17 years with severe ulcerative colitis. This chain uses TRBV2 with TRBJ1-1, with a weak D call TRBD1 (5 bases). The DNA for the CDR3 is TGTGCCAGCGGGGACTACACTGAAGCTTTCTTT. Protein sequence: CASGDYTEAFF.